This passage covers 27 T cell receptor beta chains from one sample sequenced in a study of T cell repertoires in cytomegalovirus infection. One entry per CDR3 protein results from TCRdb running MiXCR on the reads. The table includes some 99,000 distinct CDR3 sequences, about 30% detected once. Their recognized antigens are unknown. The sample here was CD8+ T cells from cultured PBMCs, taken from culture after CMV antigen stimulation. The receptor set was obtained from a human donor in good health (CMV status not recorded). Some clones in this sample may be carry-over from other donors' samples.

This clonotype came up many times. The rearrangement links TRBV7-9 to TRBJ2-7; D perhaps matches TRBD1 (5 bases). The CDR3 consists of 14 residues. The V end was cut by 1 base, the J end by 5 bases, with 12 bases between. Germline CDR1 and CDR2: SEHNR and FQNEAQ (reference sequence). In DNA, the CDR3 is TGTGCCAGCAGCTTAGTCTCAGGGTGGCACGAGCAGTACTTC. This encodes CASSLVSGWHEQYF.

The rearrangement uses TRBV5-1 and TRBJ1-6, with D possibly TRBD1 on 6 matching bases. V was pared by 0 bases and J by 9 bases, with 16 bases between. The length of the CDR3 is 16 residues. Germline-derived CDR1 and CDR2 are SGHRS and YFSETQ. The chain's CDR3 is CASSLGLQGFGSPLHF. CDR3 sequence (DNA): TGCGCCAGCAGCTTGGGATTACAGGGTTTTGGTTCACCCCTCCACTTT.

This clonotype showed up just a few times. This chain connects TRBV12-3 or TRBV12-4 to TRBJ2-5; 14 bases are a match to TRBD2. The CDR3 length is 15 residues. Losses at the gene ends were 5 bases for V and 4 bases for J; bases not matched to a gene: 3. CDR3 residues: CASSTGTSGGETQYF. CDR3 nucleotide sequence: TGTGCCAGCAGTACCGGGACTAGCGGGGGAGAGACCCAGTACTTC.

The rearrangement uses TRBV2 and TRBJ2-7; 7 nucleotides agree with TRBD1. V shed 2 bases, J shed 3 bases, and the junction held 7 bases outside the gene matches. Germline values: CDR1 SNHLY, CDR2 FYNNEI. This CDR3 has 15 amino acids. The CDR3: CASSEFTGDLYEQYF. The CDR3 nucleotides are TGTGCCAGCAGTGAATTTACAGGGGACCTCTACGAGCAGTACTTC.

This clonotype was counted ten times or more. Here the CDR3 DNA reads TGTGCCAGCAGTTTGAGTTATAGCAATCAGCCCCAGCATTTT. Translating it yields CASSLSYSNQPQHF. The J gene is TRBJ1-5, the V gene TRBV27; D remains ambiguous. Trimming took off 3 bases at V and 0 bases at J, with 6 bases between the two ends. CDR1 is MNHEY, CDR2 SMNVEV, per germline (reference sequence). This CDR3 contains 14 residues.

This clonotype came up many times. The chain joins TRBV7-9 to TRBJ2-7; 7 bases match TRBD1. CDR1 and CDR2 from the germline V gene are SEHNR and FQNEAQ (reference sequence). CDR3 length: 14 residues. Unmatched junction bases numbered 5, after V lost 5 bases and J lost 1 base. The CDR3 DNA sequence: TGTGCCAGCAGCCACTTGGACAGGTCCTACGAGCAGTACTTC. It yields the protein CASSHLDRSYEQYF.

This rearrangement joins TRBV15 to TRBJ1-2; D might be TRBD1 (5 bases). CDR3 length equals 13 residues. V lost 9 bases to trimming and J lost 2 bases, with 13 bases between them. The germline gives CDR1 LNHNV, CDR2 YYDKDF (reference sequence). In nucleotides, the CDR3 is TGTGCCACTGGCTCCGGGGGGAACTATGGCTACACCTTC. Translating gives CATGSGGNYGYTF.

This clonotype was seen at least ten times. The V gene is TRBV6-1, the J gene TRBJ1-5; D is unclear. Trimming took 5 bases from V and 7 from J, leaving 9 bases between them. In germline, CDR1 is MNHNS, CDR2 SASEGT. The CDR3 has 12 amino acids. The DNA of the CDR3 is TGTGCCAGCAGTCCCCGTGGCCAGCCCCAGCATTTT. Amino acid sequence: CASSPRGQPQHF.

This chain uses TRBV2 with TRBJ1-1, with no clear D. V lost 8 bases and J lost 5, with 9 bases in between. The CDR3 is 11 amino acids. Germline loops: CDR1 SNHLY, CDR2 FYNNEI. The CDR3: CASPIGTEAFF. The CDR3 nucleotides read TGTGCCAGCCCCATCGGGACTGAAGCTTTCTTT.

This clonotype was detected a few times. CDR3 in amino acids: CASSQWTGHGYTF. The CDR3 region has the DNA TGTGCCAGCAGCCAATGGACAGGGCATGGCTACACCTTC. The rearrangement uses TRBV12-3 or TRBV12-4 and TRBJ1-2; 8 bases agree with TRBD1. With 6 bases clipped from V and 6 bases from J, the junction kept 6 bases outside the gene matches. The CDR3 contains 13 residues.

This chain uses TRBV28 with TRBJ2-1; 7 nucleotides line up with TRBD2. The germline CDR1 and CDR2 sequences are MDHEN and SYDVKM. The CDR3 covers 14 residues. The V gene end was trimmed by 3 bases and the J gene end by 7 bases; junction bases not matched to a gene: 6. In nucleotides, the CDR3 is TGTGCCAGCAGTTTTTTTCGGGGGGTGAATGAGCAGTTCTTC. Its protein product is CASSFFRGVNEQFF.

This clonotype was seen many times. The rearrangement links TRBV7-2 to TRBJ2-5; D is unclear. Trimming took 1 base from V and 1 from J, leaving 7 bases between them. The germline V gene encodes CDR1 SGHTA and CDR2 FQGNSA. This CDR3 spans 14 amino acids. The CDR3 nucleotides are TGTGCCAGCAGCTTAGGACCGAGCCAAGAGACCCAGTACTTC. Encoded protein: CASSLGPSQETQYF.

This clonotype appeared a few times. The chain carries TRBV28 and TRBJ2-3, with a tentative D call TRBD2 (6 bases). V lost 3 bases and J lost 1, with 14 bases in between. In germline, CDR1 is MDHEN, CDR2 SYDVKM. The length of the CDR3 is 16 residues. The CDR3 loop is CASSLTPSGGTDTQYF. CDR3 bases: TGTGCCAGCAGTTTGACACCATCGGGGGGCACAGATACGCAGTATTTT.

This clonotype was detected ten times or more. The CDR3 region is CASSGQGLDEQYF. CDR3 DNA: TGTGCCAGCAGTGGACAGGGTCTGGACGAGCAGTACTTC. J is TRBJ2-7 and V is TRBV28, with 8 bases matching TRBD1. The CDR3 has 13 residues. The trim removed 5 bases at V and 5 bases at J, leaving 5 bases unmatched. Germline CDR1 MDHEN, CDR2 SYDVKM.

The J gene is TRBJ1-2, the V gene TRBV6-1, with D possibly TRBD1 on 6 matching bases. The V gene lost 6 bases and the J gene lost 0 bases, with 8 bases spanning the gap. This CDR3 contains 13 residues. Germline CDR1 MNHNS, CDR2 SASEGT. CDR3 nucleotides: TGTGCCAGCAGGAGGGACACTAACTATGGCTACACCTTC. It specifies CASRRDTNYGYTF.

V and J are TRBV20-1 and TRBJ2-7; TRBD2 might be the D (7 bases). V was clipped by 3 bases and J by 0 bases, with 15 bases between them. This CDR3 region has 15 residues. Germline V gives CDR1 DFQATT, CDR2 SNEGSKA (reference sequence). CDR3 protein: CSARGGGRSSYEQYF. The CDR3 DNA follows: TGCAGTGCTAGGGGCGGGGGCCGTAGCTCCTACGAGCAGTACTTC.

The chain recombines TRBV30 with TRBJ1-1, with D possibly matching TRBD1 (6 bases). The CDR3 has 16 residues. Trimming cost V 1 base and J 7 bases, with 22 bases left between them. Looked up from germline, CDR1 is GTSNPN and CDR2 is SVGIG (reference sequence). For the CDR3, the DNA is TGTGCCTGGAGTGCCTACCCGGGACACCGTGGGGATGAAGCTTTCTTT. Amino acids: CAWSAYPGHRGDEAFF. Using reference TRBV30 and TRBJ1-1 for the parts outside the CDR3, the full variable domain is SQTIHQWPATLVQPVGSPLSLECTVEGTSNPNLYWYRQAAGRGLQLLFYSVGIGQISSEVPQNLSASRPQDRQFILSSKKLLLSDSGFYLCAWSAYPGHRGDEAFFGQGTRLTVV.

The chain is built from TRBV15 and TRBJ1-6; 7 bases agree with TRBD1. The CDR3 has 15 residues. V lost 2 bases, J lost 7 bases, and 5 bases stayed unmatched. CDR1 is LNHNV, CDR2 YYDKDF, per germline (reference sequence). The CDR3 DNA sequence: TGTGCCACCAGCAGATCAACAGGGGCAAATTCACCCCTCCACTTT. Its translation: CATSRSTGANSPLHF.

This clonotype was seen a few times. The J gene is TRBJ1-2, the V gene TRBV29-1; 10 bases agree with TRBD1. V was clipped by 7 bases and J by 4 bases; unmatched bases: 6. Germline V gene lookup returns CDR1 SQVTM and CDR2 ANQGSEA. The CDR3 runs to 13 residues. The DNA of the CDR3 is TGCAGCGCCCACAGGACAGGGGGCTATGGCTACACCTTC. It yields the protein CSAHRTGGYGYTF.

CDR3 region: CASSSLPEAFF. The CDR3 nucleotides are TGTGCCAGCAGCTCCCTGCCAGAAGCTTTCTTT. The chain combines TRBV7-9 with TRBJ1-1; D not certain. In germline, CDR1 is SEHNR, CDR2 FQNEAQ (reference sequence). V lost 4 bases and J lost 8, with 8 bases in between. CDR3 length equals 11 residues.

This clonotype was observed a handful of times. The CDR3 here is CSARDPLDTSNQPQHF. In nucleotides, the CDR3 is TGCAGTGCTAGAGATCCCCTGGACACAAGCAATCAGCCCCAGCATTTT. The gene calls are TRBV20-1 and TRBJ1-5; tentative D call: TRBD1 (5 bases). V lost 0 bases, J lost 1 base, and 13 bases lay in between. Germline V gene data show CDR1 as DFQATT and CDR2 as SNEGSKA (reference sequence). CDR3 size: 16 residues.

The V call is TRBV6-2 or TRBV6-3, the J call TRBJ2-1; perhaps TRBD1 as D (6 bases). From germline, CDR1 is MNHEY and CDR2 SVGEGT. The CDR3 loop spans 15 amino acids. Deletions cut 3 bases from V and 5 bases from J, with 14 bases between. The DNA of the CDR3 is TGTGCCAGCAGTTATTCAGGGGCGCTCCACAATGAGCAGTTCTTC. This encodes CASSYSGALHNEQFF.

V is TRBV29-1 and J is TRBJ2-2, with 7 positions matching TRBD2. Unmatched junction bases numbered 3, after V lost 2 bases and J lost 6 bases. CDR1 is SQVTM and CDR2 is ANQGSEA in the germline V gene. The CDR3 extends over 13 amino acids. The CDR3 sequence is CSVEKGGPGELFF. In DNA form, the CDR3 reads TGCAGCGTTGAAAAGGGAGGGCCCGGGGAGCTGTTTTTT.

This clonotype occurred once. This chain connects TRBV6-1 to TRBJ2-3, with D perhaps TRBD2 (5 bases). V lost 2 bases and J 0 bases, leaving 6 bases between the germline ends. Germline CDR1 MNHNS, CDR2 SASEGT. The CDR3 contains 14 residues. Written as DNA, the CDR3 is TGTGCCAGCAGTGAACCGGGGAGCACAGATACGCAGTATTTT. Protein sequence: CASSEPGSTDTQYF.

This sequence joins TRBV7-6 and TRBJ2-7; 8 bases map to TRBD2. After removal of 1 base from V and 5 bases from J, the junction contained 4 bases not matched to a gene. The CDR3 totals 14 residues. Germline V lookup: CDR1 SGHVS, CDR2 FNYEAQ. The CDR3 nucleotides read TGTGCCAGCAGCTTAGGCGGGGGGCGCAACGAGCAGTACTTC. It is translated as CASSLGGGRNEQYF.

The rearrangement joins TRBV13 to TRBJ2-3, with 7 positions matching TRBD2. Trimming took 2 bases from V and 3 from J; bases not matched to a gene: 11. Germline V gene sequence: CDR1 PRHDT, CDR2 FYEKMQ (reference sequence). This CDR3 region has 17 residues. The CDR3 DNA is TGTGCCAGCAGCTTATCCGGTATGGGGGGGAAGACAGATACGCAGTATTTT. Protein sequence: CASSLSGMGGKTDTQYF.

This rearrangement joins TRBV5-6 to TRBJ1-1; no definite D call. There are 13 residues in the CDR3. The germline V gene encodes CDR1 SGHDT and CDR2 YYEEEE. V gave up 4 bases and J gave up 3 bases, with 10 bases separating them. The CDR3 protein is CASSPPWDTEAFF. DNA of the CDR3: TGTGCCAGCAGCCCGCCGTGGGACACTGAAGCTTTCTTT.